Listed below are T cell receptor beta chains from one sample, sequenced in a study of cytomegalovirus exposure and HLA in healthy donors. Libraries were prepared by immunoSEQ multiplex PCR; TCRdb keeps only in-frame clonotypes and omits some of them. Here the sample spans about 260,000 clones, roughly two thirds being singletons. Material for sequencing was PBMCs. The receptors shown here come from a female donor in good health and CMV-seronegative. Both conserved end residues are part of each CDR3. The size field is filled for only some rows; it gives once, few, many or a size class.

v_gene: TRBV30
abundance: NA
j_gene: TRBJ1-6
CDR3aa: CAWIQGTANSPLHF

v_gene: TRBV9
abundance: NA
j_gene: TRBJ1-2
CDR3aa: CASSVTGSLNYGYTF

v_gene: TRBV2
abundance: NA
j_gene: TRBJ2-7
CDR3aa: CASSGGYEQYF

v_gene: TRBV5-1
abundance: NA
j_gene: TRBJ1-4
CDR3aa: CASRAGTGGEKLFF

v_gene: TRBV6-6
abundance: NA
j_gene: TRBJ1-3
CDR3aa: CASSSLNSGNTIYF

v_gene: TRBV28
abundance: NA
j_gene: TRBJ2-7
CDR3aa: CASSFQGARYEQYF

v_gene: TRBV7-8
abundance: once
j_gene: TRBJ2-1
CDR3aa: CASSLVASGVNEQFF

v_gene: TRBV6-1
abundance: few
j_gene: TRBJ2-1
CDR3aa: CASTTSGTIEQFF

v_gene: TRBV27
abundance: few
j_gene: TRBJ2-1
CDR3aa: CASSLLSEYNEQFF

v_gene: TRBV11-3
abundance: NA
j_gene: TRBJ2-7
CDR3aa: CASSSRVDSSYEQYF

v_gene: TRBV6-6
abundance: NA
j_gene: TRBJ2-5
CDR3aa: CASSHGQGGQETQYF

v_gene: TRBV5-6
abundance: once
j_gene: TRBJ1-2
CDR3aa: CASSENRGRGYGYTF

v_gene: TRBV28
abundance: NA
j_gene: TRBJ1-2
CDR3aa: CARSRSGTKDYTF

v_gene: TRBV6-1
abundance: NA
j_gene: TRBJ2-3
CDR3aa: CASRGGAGTDTQYF

v_gene: TRBV11-2
abundance: NA
j_gene: TRBJ1-6
CDR3aa: CASSLVILRSPLHF

v_gene: TRBV5-4
abundance: NA
j_gene: TRBJ2-4
CDR3aa: CASSFKVTSGRAGNIQYF

v_gene: TRBV21-1
abundance: NA
j_gene: TRBJ2-7
CDR3aa: CASSVHRGSYEQYF

v_gene: TRBV19
abundance: NA
j_gene: TRBJ2-1
CDR3aa: CASSRASVEQFF

v_gene: TRBV6-1
abundance: NA
j_gene: TRBJ2-5
CDR3aa: CASSEKTGQETQYF

v_gene: TRBV11-1
abundance: NA
j_gene: TRBJ1-1
CDR3aa: CASSRQPNTEAFF

v_gene: TRBV19
abundance: NA
j_gene: TRBJ2-3
CDR3aa: CASSSRTSANTDTQYF

v_gene: TRBV4-1
abundance: NA
j_gene: TRBJ1-2
CDR3aa: CASSQDPGYGYTF

v_gene: TRBV2
abundance: NA
j_gene: TRBJ2-5
CDR3aa: CASSDRLAGKETQYF

v_gene: TRBV6-1
abundance: NA
j_gene: TRBJ2-3
CDR3aa: CASSVDRGRKDTQYF

v_gene: TRBV11-3
abundance: NA
j_gene: TRBJ2-1
CDR3aa: CASSSMDRANEQFF

v_gene: TRBV6-1
abundance: NA
j_gene: TRBJ1-1
CDR3aa: CASTGGGTTEAFF

v_gene: TRBV10-2
abundance: NA
j_gene: TRBJ1-1
CDR3aa: CASSKNMNTEAFF

v_gene: TRBV5-6
abundance: NA
j_gene: TRBJ2-3
CDR3aa: CASSLVSVPDTQYF

v_gene: TRBV27
abundance: NA
j_gene: TRBJ2-7
CDR3aa: CASSLKSGLPYEQYF

v_gene: TRBV27
abundance: NA
j_gene: TRBJ2-2
CDR3aa: CASTRGGAGTGELFF

v_gene: TRBV6-5
abundance: NA
j_gene: TRBJ1-1
CDR3aa: CASRRITGALEAFF

v_gene: TRBV13
abundance: NA
j_gene: TRBJ1-6
CDR3aa: CASSLKALSTHASPLHF

v_gene: TRBV18
abundance: NA
j_gene: TRBJ1-5
CDR3aa: CASSPGRTGNQPQHF

v_gene: TRBV4-1
abundance: once
j_gene: TRBJ1-2
CDR3aa: CASSPGPGQGNGYTF

v_gene: TRBV25-1
abundance: once
j_gene: TRBJ2-7
CDR3aa: CASSVRGEQGDHEQYF

v_gene: TRBV6-6
abundance: NA
j_gene: TRBJ2-7
CDR3aa: CASSYSGQVSYEQYF

v_gene: TRBV23-1
abundance: NA
j_gene: TRBJ2-1
CDR3aa: CASSLAGCGGNEQFF

v_gene: TRBV9
abundance: once
j_gene: TRBJ2-5
CDR3aa: CASSDGRALGETQYF

v_gene: TRBV5-1
abundance: NA
j_gene: TRBJ1-2
CDR3aa: CASSWGGNYGYTF

v_gene: TRBV27
abundance: NA
j_gene: TRBJ1-1
CDR3aa: CASSSTGTEAFF

v_gene: TRBV29-1
abundance: NA
j_gene: TRBJ2-7
CDR3aa: CSVSRGASYEQYF

v_gene: TRBV7-9
abundance: NA
j_gene: TRBJ2-7
CDR3aa: CSSSYASGSVPAYEQYF

v_gene: TRBV7-7
abundance: NA
j_gene: TRBJ2-2
CDR3aa: CASSLAAGGLAGELFF

v_gene: TRBV28
abundance: NA
j_gene: TRBJ2-7
CDR3aa: CASSPTGGYEQYF

v_gene: TRBV5-1
abundance: NA
j_gene: TRBJ2-7
CDR3aa: CASSGGQGVHEQYF

v_gene: TRBV11-3
abundance: NA
j_gene: TRBJ2-1
CDR3aa: CASSLAGTYNEQFF

v_gene: TRBV28
abundance: NA
j_gene: TRBJ1-1
CDR3aa: CASSEGQINTEAFF

v_gene: TRBV2
abundance: NA
j_gene: TRBJ2-1
CDR3aa: CASSESSGTGNEQFF

v_gene: TRBV7-6
abundance: NA
j_gene: TRBJ1-1
CDR3aa: CASSSGQVMNTEAFF

v_gene: TRBV7-6
abundance: NA
j_gene: TRBJ1-1
CDR3aa: CASSLDRARGNTEAFF